These 30 T cell receptor beta chains came from one sample sequenced in a study of blood T cell repertoires in COVID-19. Clones were sequenced by immunoSEQ multiplex PCR, and TCRdb holds only the in-frame ones, with some missing. This table holds more than 250,000 clones, around 84% found once. The sample was PBMCs or T cells enriched from blood (not recorded which). Every receptor here comes from a man aged 35 to 55 who had been exposed to COVID-19.

This sequence joins TRBV6-5 and TRBJ2-7; TRBD2 might be the D (5 bases). V lost 7 bases and J 3 bases, leaving 16 bases between the germline ends. The V gene's germline CDR1 is MNHEY and CDR2 SVGAGI. The CDR3 spans 14 residues. CDR3 DNA: TGTGCCAGCACCCGGTCCGGGATGGGCTACGAGCAGTACTTC. It translates to CASTRSGMGYEQYF.

This clone showed up just once. The CDR3 here is CASSQVRGEQFF. The CDR3 region has the DNA TGTGCCAGCAGCCAGGTAAGAGGTGAGCAGTTCTTC. The chain recombines TRBV3-1 (or the pseudogene TRBV3-2) with TRBJ2-1; D gene unclear. The CDR3 contains 12 residues. V was trimmed by 3 bases and J by 9 bases, leaving 9 bases between them. Germline V gives CDR1 LGHDT, CDR2 YNNKEL (reference sequence).

The chain employs TRBV18 and TRBJ1-1, with TRBD1 matching over 9 bases. The CDR3 length is 16 residues. Germline assignment: CDR1 KGHSH and CDR2 LQKENI. Germline trimming cut 6 bases from V and 6 bases from J; bases unmatched to any gene: 14. The CDR3 loop is CASSGGTGPRVSEAFF. Here the CDR3 DNA reads TGTGCCAGCTCGGGGGGGACAGGGCCAAGGGTCTCTGAAGCTTTCTTT.

V usage is TRBV7-8 and J usage is TRBJ2-5; 9 bases match TRBD2. V dropped 7 bases and J dropped 4; count of bases not matched to a gene: 10. Germline lookup yields CDR1 SGHVS and CDR2 FQNEAQ. CDR3 length: 15 residues. DNA for the CDR3: TGTGCCAGCAACCAAAATAGCGGGAGCACAGAGACCCAGTACTTC. It codes for CASNQNSGSTETQYF.

The chain couples TRBV5-5 to TRBJ1-5; D gene uncertain. The CDR3 is 19 amino acids. The germline V gene has CDR1 SGHKS and CDR2 YYEKEE (reference sequence). The V and J ends lost 4 bases and 0 bases respectively, with 23 bases between them. CDR3 loop: CASSPAPRNPTYSNQPQHF. CDR3 nucleotides: TGTGCCAGCAGCCCCGCCCCGCGGAACCCTACGTATAGCAATCAGCCCCAGCATTTT.

J is TRBJ2-3 and V is TRBV3-1 (or the pseudogene TRBV3-2); weak D call: TRBD1 (7 bases). V lost 4 bases and J lost 6, with 11 bases in between. There are 13 residues in the CDR3. Looked up from germline, CDR1 is LGHDT and CDR2 is YNNKEL (reference sequence). For the CDR3, the DNA is TGTGCCAGCAGCCCAGGGGGGCGGGATACGCAGTATTTT. This sequence encodes CASSPGGRDTQYF.

This clone is medium-sized within its sample. The chain joins TRBV2 to TRBJ1-1, with TRBD1 as a possible D gene (6 bases). The CDR3 runs to 12 residues. Trimming stripped 6 bases from V and 5 bases from J, with 10 bases between. From germline, CDR1 is SNHLY and CDR2 FYNNEI. The CDR3 DNA is TGTGCCAGCAGGAAGGGGGGGACTGAAGCTTTCTTT. Residues: CASRKGGTEAFF.

The V gene is TRBV12-5, the J gene TRBJ2-1; the match to TRBD2 covers 10 bases. J was trimmed by 9 bases and V by 0 bases; bases with no gene match: 11. The CDR3 spans 17 residues. Germline V lookup: CDR1 LGHNT, CDR2 FRNRAP. CDR3 loop: CASGLVTSGRASSEQFF. CDR3 in DNA: TGTGCTAGTGGTTTGGTAACCAGCGGGAGGGCCTCTAGTGAGCAGTTCTTC.

This chain connects TRBV30 to TRBJ1-2; TRBD1 aligns across 8 bases. The CDR3 covers 14 residues. Looked up from germline, CDR1 is GTSNPN and CDR2 is SVGIG (reference sequence). With V trimmed by 7 bases and J by 5 bases, 12 bases remained unmatched. The CDR3 DNA is TGTGCCTACTGGTCAAAACAGGGGGGGTATGGCTACACCTTC. Translated, it gives CAYWSKQGGYGYTF.

This chain joins TRBV2 and TRBJ2-2, with 14 nucleotides matching TRBD2. The CDR3 is made up of 16 amino acids. J lost 5 bases, V lost 6 bases, and 5 bases had no gene match. CDR1 and CDR2 from the germline V gene are SNHLY and FYNNEI. In DNA, the CDR3 is TGTGCCAGCAGCGGGACTAGCGGGAGATTAACCGGGGAGCTGTTTTTT. Residues: CASSGTSGRLTGELFF. The whole variable domain, remainder taken from reference TRBV2 and TRBJ2-2, is EPEVTQTPSHQVTQMGQEVILRCVPISNHLYFYWYRQILGQKVEFLVSFYNNEISEKSEIFDDQFSVERPDGSNFTLKIRSTKLEDSAMYFCASSGTSGRLTGELFFGEGSRLTVL.

V is TRBV6-4 and J is TRBJ1-6, with 7 bases aligning to TRBD1. The CDR3 is made up of 14 amino acids. In germline, CDR1 is MRHNA, CDR2 SNTAGT. V lost 4 bases to trimming and J lost 9 bases; unmatched junction nucleotides: 6. The chain's CDR3 is CASSAGGYGSPLHF. The CDR3 region has the DNA TGTGCCAGCAGTGCAGGGGGGTATGGTTCACCCCTCCACTTT.

The CDR3: CASQSGALKAKNIQYF. In DNA form, the CDR3 reads TGTGCCAGCCAGAGCGGGGCGCTCAAAGCCAAAAACATTCAGTACTTC. This rearrangement joins TRBV18 to TRBJ2-4; TRBD2 agrees at 7 bases. The CDR3 loop spans 16 amino acids. Germline V gives CDR1 KGHSH, CDR2 LQKENI. J lost 0 bases, V lost 8 bases, and 10 bases had no gene match. The full variable domain, in which reference TRBV18 and TRBJ2-4 provide the parts outside the CDR3, is NAGVMQNPRHLVRRRGQEARLRCSPMKGHSHVYWYRQLPEEGLKFMVYLQKENIIDESGMPKERFSAEFPKEGPSILRIQQVVRGDSAAYFCASQSGALKAKNIQYFGAGTRLSVL.

This clone was seen more than once but under ten times. The genes are TRBV5-1 and TRBJ2-3; 10 nucleotides align to TRBD2. The trim removed 4 bases at V and 3 bases at J, leaving 5 bases unmatched. The CDR3 covers 15 residues. CDR1 and CDR2 from the germline V gene are SGHRS and YFSETQ. The CDR3 coding sequence is TGCGCCAGCAGCCCTAGCGGGAGCCCTACAGATACGCAGTATTTT. This translates into CASSPSGSPTDTQYF.

The chain is built from TRBV6-5 and TRBJ1-2; a weak D match, TRBD1 (5 bases). Germline CDR1 reads MNHEY; CDR2 reads SVGAGI. The V gene lost 5 bases and the J gene lost 4 bases, with 11 bases spanning the gap. CDR3 length: 13 residues. CDR3 nucleotide sequence: TGTGCCAGCAGTCAGACAGTCCGCTATGGCTACACCTTC. This sequence encodes CASSQTVRYGYTF.

CDR3 in amino acids: CASTFNNRGAGELFF. The DNA for the CDR3 is TGTGCCAGCACCTTCAATAACAGGGGGGCCGGGGAGCTGTTTTTT. The genes are TRBV6-5 and TRBJ2-2; 8 bases map to TRBD1. V was pared by 7 bases and J by 6 bases, with 10 bases of the junction left unmatched. This CDR3 has 15 residues. Per germline, CDR1 MNHEY and CDR2 SVGAGI.

The V gene is TRBV29-1, the J gene TRBJ2-7; D is unclear. CDR3 length: 14 residues. V was trimmed by 4 bases and J by 2 bases, leaving 15 bases between them. Germline V CDR1 and CDR2: SQVTM, ANQGSEA. The CDR3 coding sequence is TGCAGCGTTGGAAGCAGACTGTCAACCTACGAGCAGTACTTC. Its translation: CSVGSRLSTYEQYF.

For this clone: A junction boundary mismatches the germline segment, possibly from a read error. This chain connects TRBV28 to TRBJ2-5; D unclear. Germline CDR1 is MDHEN and CDR2 is SYDVKM. This CDR3 has 12 residues. CDR3 nucleotide sequence: TGTGCCAGCAGCTTGTATGGAGAGACCCGGTACTTC. Translating it yields CASSLYGETRYF.

This clone appeared a few times. The V gene is TRBV18, the J gene TRBJ1-1, with 8 positions matching TRBD1. The CDR3 totals 15 residues. Germline CDR1 KGHSH, CDR2 LQKENI. The V gene end was trimmed by 6 bases and the J gene end by 6 bases; junction bases not matched to a gene: 12. CDR3 protein: CASSLAGQGNSEAFF. CDR3 DNA: TGTGCCAGCTCCCTAGCTGGACAGGGTAATTCTGAAGCTTTCTTT.

This clone was recorded once. This chain joins TRBV19 and TRBJ1-2; TRBD1 is a possible D gene (6 bases). Germline values: CDR1 LNHDA, CDR2 SQIVND (reference sequence). The V and J ends lost 6 bases and 7 bases respectively, with 12 bases between them. The CDR3 has 12 amino acids. CDR3 amino acids: CASSRGPGGYTF. The CDR3 nucleotides are TGTGCCAGTAGCAGGGGCCCTGGTGGCTACACCTTC.

The rearrangement links TRBV5-1 to TRBJ1-4, with D hard to call. The CDR3 covers 14 residues. The germline V gene has CDR1 SGHRS and CDR2 YFSETQ. Trimming removed 4 bases from V and 4 bases from J, with 11 bases in between. This chain's CDR3 is CASSQQSHNEKLFF. The CDR3, as DNA: TGCGCCAGCAGCCAACAGAGTCATAATGAAAAACTGTTTTTT.

The chain employs TRBV5-4 and TRBJ1-1; possibly TRBD1 for D (5 bases). Deletions cut 2 bases from V and 11 bases from J, with 10 bases between. The CDR3 contains 11 residues. The V gene's germline CDR1 is SGHNT and CDR2 YYREEE (reference sequence). The DNA of the CDR3 is TGTGCCAGCAGCTTAGGGGTTTTGGCTTTCTTT. The encoded protein is CASSLGVLAFF.

The chain is built from TRBV28 and TRBJ2-1; D unresolved. CDR1 MDHEN and CDR2 SYDVKM come from the germline V gene. The CDR3 covers 12 residues. Between the trimmed V and J ends, which lost 2 bases and 13 bases, there was a span of 12 bases. CDR3 sequence: CASSLLATPQFF. For the CDR3, the DNA is TGTGCCAGCAGTTTACTTGCGACACCACAGTTCTTC.

To note about this clone: The same CDR3 also results from other DNA sequences found in this sample. The chain couples TRBV30 to TRBJ2-3; D perhaps matches TRBD2 (5 bases). CDR3 length: 13 residues. Germline V gives CDR1 GTSNPN, CDR2 SVGIG (reference sequence). V lost 5 bases and J lost 1, with 10 bases in between. The CDR3 DNA follows: TGTGCCTGGTCATTCGGGGGCACAGATACGCAGTATTTT. It specifies CAWSFGGTDTQYF.

V gene TRBV6-2 or TRBV6-3 combines with J gene TRBJ2-5, with TRBD2 identical over 9 bases. The V gene end was trimmed by 6 bases and the J gene end by 4 bases; junction bases not matched to a gene: 9. The V gene's germline CDR1 is MNHEY and CDR2 SVGEGT. CDR3 length equals 15 residues. The chain's CDR3 is CASSNPGLAGETQYF. The CDR3 nucleotides are TGTGCCAGCAGCAACCCGGGACTAGCTGGAGAGACCCAGTACTTC.

The chain is built from TRBV5-1 and TRBJ2-4; D is undetermined. The CDR3 runs to 16 residues. Germline CDR1 is SGHRS and CDR2 is YFSETQ. The V and J ends lost 3 bases and 7 bases respectively, with 20 bases between them. The CDR3 loop is CASSSRWPHSRNIQYF. In DNA form, the CDR3 reads TGCGCCAGCAGCTCTAGGTGGCCCCACTCAAGGAACATTCAGTACTTC.

This chain uses TRBV5-1 with TRBJ2-3, with D perhaps matching TRBD2 (5 bases). V shed 3 bases and J shed 4 bases, with 15 bases lying between them. In germline, CDR1 is SGHRS, CDR2 YFSETQ. CDR3 size: 15 residues. This CDR3 reads CASSSFGISSDTQYF. For the CDR3, the DNA is TGCGCCAGCAGCTCCTTCGGGATTTCCTCAGATACGCAGTATTTT.

The chain is built from TRBV3-1 (or the pseudogene TRBV3-2) and TRBJ2-1, with 9 bases identical to TRBD2. Germline lookup yields CDR1 LGHDT and CDR2 YNNKEL (reference sequence). The CDR3 sequence is 16 residues long. The V and J ends lost 4 bases and 5 bases, in that order; junction bases with no gene match: 9. The CDR3 protein is CASSPELAGMDNEQFF. The DNA of the CDR3 is TGTGCCAGCAGCCCGGAACTAGCGGGCATGGACAATGAGCAGTTCTTC.

This clone was seen a handful of times. This chain joins TRBV5-1 and TRBJ2-1; possible D gene TRBD1, 6 bases. The CDR3 runs to 13 residues. The germline V gene has CDR1 SGHRS and CDR2 YFSETQ. Trimming cost V 1 base and J 7 bases, with 9 bases left between them. In DNA form, the CDR3 reads TGCGCCAGCAGCTTGAGAAGGGGGAATGAGCAGTTCTTC. It yields the protein CASSLRRGNEQFF.

J is TRBJ2-3 and V is TRBV5-1, with D maybe TRBD2 (6 bases). Germline V gene sequence: CDR1 SGHRS, CDR2 YFSETQ. This CDR3 spans 14 amino acids. DNA for the CDR3: TGCGTTACAGCCCCGGGGGAACCCACAGATACGCAGTATTTT. Its protein product is CVTAPGEPTDTQYF.

The chain links TRBV15 to TRBJ2-1, with D perhaps TRBD2 (5 bases). Germline loops: CDR1 LNHNV, CDR2 YYDKDF (reference sequence). The CDR3 has 14 residues. The V gene lost 5 bases and the J gene lost 10 bases, with 18 bases spanning the gap. Written as DNA, the CDR3 is TGTGCCACCAGCCCCCCCGGAAGAAGGAGGGAGCAGTTCTTC. Residues: CATSPPGRRREQFF.